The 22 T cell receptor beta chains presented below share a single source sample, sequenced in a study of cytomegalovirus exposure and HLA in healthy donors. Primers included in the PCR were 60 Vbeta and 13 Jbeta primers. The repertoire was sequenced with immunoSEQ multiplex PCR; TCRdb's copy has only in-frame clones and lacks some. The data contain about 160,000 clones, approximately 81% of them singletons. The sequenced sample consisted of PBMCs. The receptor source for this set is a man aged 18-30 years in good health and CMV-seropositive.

In DNA form, the CDR3 reads TGTGCCAGCAGGACCGGGACTAGCGGGGTGGAGACCCAGTACTTC. As protein: CASRTGTSGVETQYF. This sequence joins TRBV2 and TRBJ2-5, with TRBD2 matching 13 bases. Germline CDR1 SNHLY, CDR2 FYNNEI. The V and J ends lost 6 bases and 5 bases, in that order; junction bases with no gene match: 6. The CDR3 loop spans 15 amino acids.

CDR3 DNA sequence: TGTGCCAGCAGCCAACAGGGTGCCTACGAGCAGTACTTC. Translating gives CASSQQGAYEQYF. V usage is TRBV14 and J usage is TRBJ2-7; perhaps TRBD1 as D (5 bases). This CDR3 contains 13 residues. Germline CDR1 and CDR2: SGHDN and FVKESK. Trimming took off 2 bases at V and 2 bases at J, with 7 bases between the two ends. Full variable domain (outside the CDR3, taken from reference TRBV14 and TRBJ2-7): EAGVTQFPSHSVIEKGQTVTLRCDPISGHDNLYWYRRVMGKEIKFLLHFVKESKQDESGMPNNRFLAERTGGTYSTLKVQPAELEDSGVYFCASSQQGAYEQYFGPGTRLTVT.

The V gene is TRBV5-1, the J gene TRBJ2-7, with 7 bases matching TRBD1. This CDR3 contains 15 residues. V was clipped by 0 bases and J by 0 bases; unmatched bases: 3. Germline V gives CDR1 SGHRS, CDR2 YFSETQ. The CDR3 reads CASSLDRGGSYEQYF. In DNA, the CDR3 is TGCGCCAGCAGCTTGGACAGGGGCGGCTCCTACGAGCAGTACTTC.

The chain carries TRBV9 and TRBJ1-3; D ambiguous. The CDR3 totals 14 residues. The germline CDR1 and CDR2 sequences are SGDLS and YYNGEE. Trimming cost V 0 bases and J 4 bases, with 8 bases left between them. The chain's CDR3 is CASSVDGGGNTIYF. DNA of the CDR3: TGTGCCAGCAGCGTAGATGGAGGGGGAAACACCATATATTTT.

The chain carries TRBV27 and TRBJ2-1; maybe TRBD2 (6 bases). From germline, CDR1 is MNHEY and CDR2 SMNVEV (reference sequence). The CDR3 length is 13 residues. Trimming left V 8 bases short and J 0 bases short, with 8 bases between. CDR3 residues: CASRGSSYNEQFF. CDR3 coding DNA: TGTGCCAGCCGGGGGAGCTCCTACAATGAGCAGTTCTTC.

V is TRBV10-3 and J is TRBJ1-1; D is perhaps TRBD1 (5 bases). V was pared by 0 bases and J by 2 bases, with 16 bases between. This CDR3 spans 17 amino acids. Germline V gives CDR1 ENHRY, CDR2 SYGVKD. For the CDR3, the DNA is TGTGCCATCAGTGAGTCGGAGTTGGCAGGGAACAACACTGAAGCTTTCTTT. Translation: CAISESELAGNNTEAFF.

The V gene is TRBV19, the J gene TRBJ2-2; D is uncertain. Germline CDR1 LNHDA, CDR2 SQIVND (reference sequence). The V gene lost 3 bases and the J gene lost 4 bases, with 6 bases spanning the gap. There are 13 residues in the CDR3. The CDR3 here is CASSIMATGELFF. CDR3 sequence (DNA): TGTGCCAGTAGTATTATGGCCACCGGGGAGCTGTTTTTT.

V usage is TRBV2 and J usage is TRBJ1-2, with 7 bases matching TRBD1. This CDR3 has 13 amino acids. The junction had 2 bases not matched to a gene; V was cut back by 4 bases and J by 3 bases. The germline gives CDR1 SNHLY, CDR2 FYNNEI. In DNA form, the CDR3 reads TGTGCCAGCAGTGTTGGACAGGACTATGGCTACACCTTC. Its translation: CASSVGQDYGYTF.

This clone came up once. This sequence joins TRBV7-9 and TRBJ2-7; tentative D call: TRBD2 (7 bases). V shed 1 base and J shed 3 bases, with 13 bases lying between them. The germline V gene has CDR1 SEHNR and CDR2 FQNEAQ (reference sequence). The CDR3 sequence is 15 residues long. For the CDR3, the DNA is TGTGCCAGCAGCTTAGACGGGGGGCCCAACTACGAGCAGTACTTC. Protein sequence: CASSLDGGPNYEQYF. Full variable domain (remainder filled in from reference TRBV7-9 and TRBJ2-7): DTGVSQNPRHKITKRGQNVTFRCDPISEHNRLYWYRQTLGQGPEFLTYFQNEAQLEKSRLLSDRFSAERPKGSFSTLEIQRTEQGDSAMYLCASSLDGGPNYEQYFGPGTRLTVT.

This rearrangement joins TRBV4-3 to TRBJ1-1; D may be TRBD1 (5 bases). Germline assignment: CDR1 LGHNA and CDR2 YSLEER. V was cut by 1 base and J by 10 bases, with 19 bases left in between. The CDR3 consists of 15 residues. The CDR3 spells CASSQGGTHAARAFF. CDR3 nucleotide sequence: TGCGCCAGCAGCCAAGGGGGGACTCACGCAGCAAGAGCTTTCTTT.

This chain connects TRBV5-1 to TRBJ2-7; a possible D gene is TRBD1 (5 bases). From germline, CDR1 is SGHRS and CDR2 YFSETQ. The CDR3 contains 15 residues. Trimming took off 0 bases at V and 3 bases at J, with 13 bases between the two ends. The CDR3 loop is CASSLALSRDYEQYF. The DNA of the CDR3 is TGCGCCAGCAGCTTGGCCCTTTCCAGGGACTACGAGCAGTACTTC. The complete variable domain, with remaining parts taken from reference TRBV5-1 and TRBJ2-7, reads KAGVTQTPRYLIKTRGQQVTLSCSPISGHRSVSWYQQTPGQGLQFLFEYFSETQRNKGNFPGRFSGRQFSNSRSEMNVSTLELGDSALYLCASSLALSRDYEQYFGPGTRLTVT.

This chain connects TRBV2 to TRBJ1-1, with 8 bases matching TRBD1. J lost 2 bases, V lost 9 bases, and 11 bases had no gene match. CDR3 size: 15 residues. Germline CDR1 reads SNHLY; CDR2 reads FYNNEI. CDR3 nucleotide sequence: TGTGCCAGACAAAGCAAAGACAGGGGAAACACTGAAGCTTTCTTT. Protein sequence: CARQSKDRGNTEAFF.

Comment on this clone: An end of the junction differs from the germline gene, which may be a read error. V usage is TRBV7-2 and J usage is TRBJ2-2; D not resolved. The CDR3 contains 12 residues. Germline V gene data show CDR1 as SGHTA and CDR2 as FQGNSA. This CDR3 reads CASNLLRGELFF. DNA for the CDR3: TGTGCCAGCAACTTACTACGCGGGGAGCTGTTTTTT. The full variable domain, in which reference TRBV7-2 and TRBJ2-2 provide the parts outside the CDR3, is GAGVSQSPSNKVTEKGKDVELRCDPISGHTALYWYRQSLGQGLEFLIYFQGNSAPDKSGLPSDRFSAERTGGSVSTLTIQRTQQEDSAVYLCASNLLRGELFFGEGSRLTVL.

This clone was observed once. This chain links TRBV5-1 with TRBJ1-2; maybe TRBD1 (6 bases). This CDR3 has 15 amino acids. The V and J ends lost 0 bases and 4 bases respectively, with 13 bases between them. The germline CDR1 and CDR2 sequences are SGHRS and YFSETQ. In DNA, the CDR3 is TGCGCCAGCAGCTTGGCTAGGACAGAGAGCTATGGCTACACCTTC. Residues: CASSLARTESYGYTF.

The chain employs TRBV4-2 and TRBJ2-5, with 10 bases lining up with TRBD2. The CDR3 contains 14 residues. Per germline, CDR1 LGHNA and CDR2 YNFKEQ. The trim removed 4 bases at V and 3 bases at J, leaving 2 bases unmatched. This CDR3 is CASSLGLAEETQYF. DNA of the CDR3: TGTGCCAGCAGCCTAGGACTAGCGGAAGAGACCCAGTACTTC.

The CDR3 loop is CASSNDGGGLHF. CDR3 coding DNA: TGTGCCAGCTCGAATGACGGGGGGGGACTGCATTTT. The chain joins TRBV9 to TRBJ1-5, with D tentatively TRBD1 (5 bases). Germline V gene sequence: CDR1 SGDLS, CDR2 YYNGEE. V dropped 7 bases and J dropped 15 bases, with 20 bases sitting between them. CDR3 length: 12 residues.

Written as DNA, the CDR3 is TGTGCCAGCAGCTTAGCATATACCTACGAGCAGTACTTC. As protein: CASSLAYTYEQYF. The chain employs TRBV7-2 and TRBJ2-7; D is uncertain. The CDR3 consists of 13 residues. The germline gives CDR1 SGHTA, CDR2 FQGNSA. V was cut by 0 bases and J by 2 bases, with 5 bases left in between.

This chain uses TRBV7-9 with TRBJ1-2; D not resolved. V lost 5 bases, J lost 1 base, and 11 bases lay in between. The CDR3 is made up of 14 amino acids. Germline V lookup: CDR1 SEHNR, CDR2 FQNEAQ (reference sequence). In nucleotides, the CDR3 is TGTGCCAGCAGCCCCCGGAGCTATAACTATGGCTACACCTTC. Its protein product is CASSPRSYNYGYTF.

Here the CDR3 DNA reads TGTGCCATCAGAAAACTAGCGGGAGACACAGATACGCAGTATTTT. This encodes CAIRKLAGDTDTQYF. V usage is TRBV10-3 and J usage is TRBJ2-3, with TRBD2 matching over 11 bases. The length of the CDR3 is 15 residues. V shed 6 bases and J 2 bases; nucleotides not matched to a gene: 4. Germline V lookup: CDR1 ENHRY, CDR2 SYGVKD.

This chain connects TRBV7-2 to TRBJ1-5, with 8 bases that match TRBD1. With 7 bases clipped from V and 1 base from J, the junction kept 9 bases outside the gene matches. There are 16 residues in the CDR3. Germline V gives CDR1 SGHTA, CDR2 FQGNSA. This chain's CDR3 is CASTTGGPISNQPQHF. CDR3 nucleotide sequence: TGTGCCAGCACCACAGGGGGGCCTATAAGCAATCAGCCCCAGCATTTT.

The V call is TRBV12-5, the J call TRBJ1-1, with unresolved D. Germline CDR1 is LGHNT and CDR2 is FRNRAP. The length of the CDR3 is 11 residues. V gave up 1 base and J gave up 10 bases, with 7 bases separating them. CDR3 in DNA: TGTGCTAGTGGTTTGGGGAGAGGAGCTTTCTTT. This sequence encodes CASGLGRGAFF.

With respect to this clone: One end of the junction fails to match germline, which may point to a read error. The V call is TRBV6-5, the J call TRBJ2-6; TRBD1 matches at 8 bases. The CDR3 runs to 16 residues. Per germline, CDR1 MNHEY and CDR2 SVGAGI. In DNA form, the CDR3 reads TGTGCCAGCAGTTACCTGACAGGGGCTGGGGCCAACGGCCTGACTTTC. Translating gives CASSYLTGAGANGLTF.